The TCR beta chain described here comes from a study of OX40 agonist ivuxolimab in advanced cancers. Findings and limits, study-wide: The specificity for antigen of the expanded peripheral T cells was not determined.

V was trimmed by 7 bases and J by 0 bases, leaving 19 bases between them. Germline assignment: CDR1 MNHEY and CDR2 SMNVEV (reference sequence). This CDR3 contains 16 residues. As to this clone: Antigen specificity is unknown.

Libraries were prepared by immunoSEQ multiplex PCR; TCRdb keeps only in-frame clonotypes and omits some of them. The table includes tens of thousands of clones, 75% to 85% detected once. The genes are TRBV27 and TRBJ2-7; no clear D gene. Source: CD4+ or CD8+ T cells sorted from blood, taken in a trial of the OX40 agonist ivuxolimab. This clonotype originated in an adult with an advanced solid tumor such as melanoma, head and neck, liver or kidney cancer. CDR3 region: CASKFGPNLNSYEQYF. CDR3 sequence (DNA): TGTGCCAGCAAGTTCGGCCCCAATCTCAACTCCTACGAGCAGTACTTC.